This passage covers 16 T cell receptor beta chains from one sample sequenced in a study of T-cell memory formation after mild COVID-19 (dated by TCRdb to the early 2020s). The method was 5' RACE. For sequencing, an Illumina NovaSeq 6000 was employed. In TCRdb, the public reads were trimmed at Q25 with fastp and aligned with MiXCR, with productive beta chains retained. Identical CDR3 protein sequences are pooled into one entry, listed with their most common genes and DNA. Across this sample there are a few hundred thousand distinct CDR3 sequences, with 20% to 30% seen only once. About an eighth of the sample comes from the top ten. Source material: PBMCs or a T cell subset sorted from them (not recorded which). The receptors derive from an adult woman who had mild COVID-19 (a few samples of this study predate the infection). The sample titles of this study are shuffled in the database, so cell type and time point are left out; the donor was told from shared clones.

The chain recombines TRBV4-1 with TRBJ2-2, with 7 positions matching TRBD2. The V and J ends lost 5 bases and 3 bases, in that order; junction bases with no gene match: 9. The CDR3 is 16 residues long. Germline CDR1 reads MGHRA; CDR2 reads YSYEKL. The CDR3 sequence is CASSSSAGADTGELFF. The CDR3 DNA sequence: TGCGCCAGCAGCTCGTCGGCGGGAGCGGACACCGGGGAGCTGTTTTTT.

CDR3 protein: CASGFRGSTDTQYF. CDR3 nucleotides: TGCGCCAGCGGTTTCAGGGGGTCCACAGATACGCAGTATTTT. The rearrangement uses TRBV5-1 and TRBJ2-3; TRBD1 matches 7 bases. The CDR3 contains 14 residues. The germline CDR1 and CDR2 sequences are SGHRS and YFSETQ. J lost 2 bases, V lost 7 bases, and 7 bases had no gene match.

This clonotype was counted between two and nine times. The CDR3 loop reads CAWSVGTGVRNIQYF. The CDR3 DNA follows: TGTGCCTGGAGTGTTGGGACAGGGGTGAGAAACATTCAGTACTTC. This chain joins TRBV30 and TRBJ2-4; TRBD1 matches at 10 bases. This CDR3 comprises 15 residues. The ends lost 0 bases at V and 6 bases at J; junction bases unmatched: 5. Germline V gene data show CDR1 as GTSNPN and CDR2 as SVGIG (reference sequence).

This clonotype turned up a few times. The chain is built from TRBV5-1 and TRBJ2-5, with TRBD2 matching over 12 bases. The germline gives CDR1 SGHRS, CDR2 YFSETQ. The CDR3 runs 16 residues. Trimming took 4 bases from V and 4 from J; bases not matched to a gene: 8. The CDR3 reads CASSQGLAGIIETQYF. CDR3 bases: TGCGCCAGCAGCCAAGGACTAGCGGGAATCATAGAGACCCAGTACTTC.

The gene calls are TRBV3-1 and TRBJ2-1; the match to TRBD2 covers 9 bases. The length of the CDR3 is 17 residues. The germline CDR1 and CDR2 sequences are LGHDT and YNNKEL (reference sequence). The ends lost 1 base at V and 6 bases at J; junction bases unmatched: 10. The CDR3 loop reads CASSQGSGGQSRNEQFF. DNA of the CDR3: TGTGCCAGCAGCCAAGGTAGCGGGGGACAGTCGCGCAATGAGCAGTTCTTC.

This clonotype was seen only a few times. This chain uses TRBV9 with TRBJ1-4; D gene unclear. CDR3 length equals 15 residues. CDR1 is SGDLS and CDR2 is YYNGEE in the germline V gene. Between the trimmed V and J ends, which lost 3 bases and 6 bases, there was a span of 15 bases. Written as DNA, the CDR3 is TGTGCCAGCAGCGAGGGCCTGGGCGGGTATGAAAAACTGTTTTTT. It translates to CASSEGLGGYEKLFF. Using reference TRBV9 and TRBJ1-4 for the parts outside the CDR3, the full variable domain is DSGVTQTPKHLITATGQRVTLRCSPRSGDLSVYWYQQSLDQGLQFLIQYYNGEERAKGNILERFSAQQFPDLHSELNLSSLELGDSALYFCASSEGLGGYEKLFFGSGTQLSVL.

This clonotype has a handful of counts. The V and J genes are TRBV5-1 and TRBJ2-7, with 7 bases lining up with TRBD1. Trimming at V came to 2 bases and at J to 4 bases, leaving 9 bases not matched to a gene. The CDR3 length is 15 residues. Germline V gene lookup returns CDR1 SGHRS and CDR2 YFSETQ. CDR3 nucleotide sequence: TGCGCCAGCAGCTTTGGGACAGTTGGGGTTTACGAGCAGTACTTC. Translated, it gives CASSFGTVGVYEQYF.

This clonotype appeared a few times. The chain has TRBV20-1 and TRBJ2-5, with D unclear. The V and J ends lost 6 bases and 2 bases respectively, with 7 bases between them. The CDR3 length is 11 residues. Germline CDR1 and CDR2: DFQATT and SNEGSKA (reference sequence). The CDR3 DNA follows: TGCAGTGCCCCACGACAAGAGACCCAGTACTTC. It codes for CSAPRQETQYF.

This clonotype has just a few counts. The chain links TRBV7-6 to TRBJ2-2, with 9 nucleotides matching TRBD1. This CDR3 has 16 amino acids. Germline assignment: CDR1 SGHVS and CDR2 FNYEAQ. The junction had 9 bases not matched to a gene; V was cut back by 5 bases and J by 5 bases. The CDR3 here is CASSAQGARGTGELFF. In DNA form, the CDR3 reads TGTGCCAGCAGCGCACAGGGGGCTCGAGGAACCGGGGAGCTGTTTTTT.

This clonotype was counted ten times or more. The chain joins TRBV18 to TRBJ1-1; D uncertain. This CDR3 region has 13 residues. Deletions cut 0 bases from V and 1 base from J, with 3 bases between. Germline CDR1 and CDR2: KGHSH and LQKENI. The CDR3 protein is CASSPPTNTEAFF. The CDR3 nucleotides are TGTGCCAGCTCACCACCCACGAACACTGAAGCTTTCTTT.

This chain uses TRBV5-1 with TRBJ2-3; 7 bases are shared with TRBD2. Germline CDR1 is SGHRS and CDR2 is YFSETQ. J was trimmed by 4 bases and V by 4 bases; bases with no gene match: 6. The CDR3 sequence is 14 residues long. The DNA for the CDR3 is TGCGCCAGCAGCCCCCGGACTAGTCCAGATACGCAGTATTTT. Encoded protein: CASSPRTSPDTQYF.

The rearrangement links TRBV20-1 to TRBJ2-7, with 11 bases identical to TRBD2. Germline V gives CDR1 DFQATT, CDR2 SNEGSKA (reference sequence). This CDR3 is built from 15 residues. The junction had 8 bases not matched to a gene; V was cut back by 5 bases and J by 2 bases. The CDR3 spells CSAATLAGETYEQYF. For the CDR3, the DNA is TGCAGTGCTGCAACACTAGCGGGAGAGACCTACGAGCAGTACTTC.

The gene calls are TRBV24-1 and TRBJ2-1, with 7 bases matching TRBD1. Germline V gene lookup returns CDR1 KGHDR and CDR2 SFDVKD. V lost 3 bases to trimming and J lost 3 bases; unmatched junction nucleotides: 7. The CDR3 is made up of 16 amino acids. In DNA, the CDR3 is TGTGCCACCAGTGATCCCGTAGGGGGCATCTACAATGAGCAGTTCTTC. Residues: CATSDPVGGIYNEQFF.

The V and J genes are TRBV12-3 or TRBV12-4 and TRBJ2-1, with D tentatively TRBD2 (6 bases). V was trimmed by 5 bases and J by 0 bases, leaving 14 bases between them. The CDR3 loop spans 16 amino acids. The CDR3 is CASSTAGLSSYNEQFF. The CDR3 bases are TGTGCCAGCAGTACTGCGGGACTTAGCTCCTACAATGAGCAGTTCTTC.

The J gene is TRBJ2-7, the V gene TRBV15, with TRBD1 as a possible D gene (5 bases). V gave up 5 bases and J gave up 2 bases, with 13 bases separating them. This CDR3 spans 14 amino acids. CDR1 is LNHNV and CDR2 is YYDKDF in the germline V gene (reference sequence). CDR3 sequence reads: CATSEFQGTYEQYF. CDR3 bases: TGTGCCACCAGCGAGTTTCAGGGAACCTACGAGCAGTACTTC.

The V call is TRBV5-1, the J call TRBJ1-1, with 7 bases that match TRBD1. This CDR3 has 15 amino acids. From germline, CDR1 is SGHRS and CDR2 YFSETQ. J lost 4 bases, V lost 6 bases, and 12 bases had no gene match. DNA of the CDR3: TGCGCCAGCACCGACGTTAAGACAGGGAGCACTGAAGCTTTCTTT. Translating it yields CASTDVKTGSTEAFF.